This T cell receptor beta chain was found in a study of T cells expressing NK-cell markers. Study details: Out of eight donors sequenced, seven tested HCMV-seropositive and the remaining one seronegative.

5'RACE template switching with UMIs produced the TCR beta cDNA. TCRdb reanalyzed the 5' RACE reads and collapses them to one entry per CDR3 protein, without DNA. The sample totals roughly 150,000 distinct CDR3 sequences. The CDR3 length is 15 residues. Germline CDR1 is SGHTA and CDR2 is FQGNSA. The chain joins TRBV7-2 to TRBJ2-5; TCRdb lists TRBD1, though no DNA is available to test this call. The TCR was taken from a woman between 18 and 70 years old in good health. The sample was blood T cells: a sorted CD56 or NKG2C T cell subset, CD4+ or CD8+ T cells, or bulk PBMC T cells (not recorded which). The CDR3 sequence is CASSIGSASQETQYF.